These T cell receptor beta chains were read from a single sample in a study of blood T cell repertoires in COVID-19. The protocol was immunoSEQ multiplex PCR, while the TCRdb copy is restricted to in-frame clones and leaves out a portion. This table has some 160,000 clones, more than 70% appearing once. Source material: peripheral blood. All receptors derive from a woman aged 70-85 years who had recovered from COVID-19. Each CDR3 is given with its conserved first and last residue. A D gene is named only where the DNA matches it firmly. Size values are once, few and many counts, or a class for expanded clones, and some rows have none.

>TRBV4-1|TRBJ2-2|.|once
CASSQYRGEMSGELFF
TGCGCCAGCAGCCAGTATCGGGGAGAAATGTCCGGGGAGCTGTTTTTT
>TRBV30|TRBJ2-1|TRBD2|.
CAWPLAGGFCEQFF
TGTGCCTGGCCCCTAGCGGGGGGGTTCTGTGAGCAGTTCTTC
>TRBV6-5|TRBJ2-3|.|.
CASSYGAGTQYF
TGTGCCAGCAGTTACGGGGCCGGTACGCAGTATTTT
>TRBV5-1|TRBJ1-5|.|.
CASSLGHNQPQHF
TGCGCCAGCAGCTTGGGACACAATCAGCCCCAGCATTTT
>TRBV3-1/TRBV3-2|TRBJ2-3|TRBD1|.
CASSQDARGLDTQYF
TGTGCCAGCAGCCAAGACGCCAGGGGGCTTGATACGCAGTATTTT
>TRBV5-4|TRBJ1-2|.|.
CASSLMAAYGYTF
TGTGCCAGCAGCTTGATGGCGGCCTATGGCTACACCTTC
>TRBV6-4|TRBJ1-2|.|few
CASSDSWVRVDLSGYTF
TGTGCCAGCAGTGACTCGTGGGTGAGGGTAGACCTTAGCGGCTACACCTTC
>TRBV7-2|TRBJ2-7|TRBD2|.
CASSPPSGSGYEQYF
TGTGCCAGCAGCCCCCCTAGCGGGAGTGGGTACGAGCAGTACTTC
>TRBV19|TRBJ1-2|.|once
CASSIGNSNYGYTF
TGTGCCAGTAGTATCGGGAACAGTAACTATGGCTACACCTTC
>TRBV10-3|TRBJ2-1|.|.
CAISESPSSGEQFF
TGTGCCATCAGTGAGTCCCCTTCTAGTGGCGAGCAGTTCTTC
>TRBV18|TRBJ1-6|TRBD1|.
CASSSSTGNNSPLHF
TGTGCCAGCTCATCATCGACAGGGAACAATTCACCCCTCCACTTT
>TRBV6-5|TRBJ2-7|.|.
CASSIQGGAPHEQYF
TGTGCCAGCAGTATCCAAGGGGGGGCCCCCCACGAGCAGTACTTC
>TRBV5-1|TRBJ1-2|TRBD1|.
CASSSGQGDYGYTF
TGCGCCAGCAGCTCGGGACAGGGGGACTATGGCTACACCTTC
>TRBV5-5|TRBJ2-3|TRBD2|.
CASSLGLAAGTDTQYF
TGTGCCAGCAGCTTGGGCCTAGCGGCGGGCACAGATACGCAGTATTTT
>TRBV10-1|TRBJ2-3|.|.
CASSPTTRPTDTQYF
TGCGCCAGCAGCCCGACTACCCGCCCCACAGATACGCAGTATTTT
>TRBV6-4|TRBJ2-3|.|.
CASSDESGGTDTQYF
TGTGCCAGCAGTGATGAGTCCGGGGGCACAGATACGCAGTATTTT
>TRBV11-2|TRBJ2-7|.|once
CASSLAGWGKKQYF
TGTGCCAGCAGCTTAGCGGGGTGGGGAAAAAAGCAGTACTTC
>TRBV6-1|TRBJ1-1|.|.
CASSEGRETEAFF
TGTGCCAGCAGTGAAGGGAGGGAGACTGAAGCTTTCTTT
>TRBV4-2|TRBJ1-3|.|.
CASSQVTASGNTIYF
TGTGCCAGCAGCCAAGTGACAGCGTCTGGAAACACCATATATTTT
>TRBV15|TRBJ1-2|.|.
CATSRDGGGGYTF
TGTGCCACCAGCAGAGATGGGGGAGGCGGCTACACCTTC
>TRBV18|TRBJ2-7|TRBD1|.
CASSPGQGSYEQYF
TGTGCCAGCTCACCTGGACAGGGAAGCTACGAGCAGTACTTC
>TRBV6-5|TRBJ2-3|.|.
CASSYSRQEPQYF
TGTGCCAGCAGTTACTCGCGCCAGGAACCGCAGTATTTT
>TRBV10-3|TRBJ2-5|TRBD1|.
CAISVERVIGGHQETQYF
TGTGCCATCAGTGTGGAGAGAGTTATAGGGGGCCACCAAGAGACCCAGTACTTC
>TRBV6-6|TRBJ1-2|.|.
CATRTGIGYGYTF
TGTGCCACCAGGACCGGGATCGGCTATGGCTACACCTTC